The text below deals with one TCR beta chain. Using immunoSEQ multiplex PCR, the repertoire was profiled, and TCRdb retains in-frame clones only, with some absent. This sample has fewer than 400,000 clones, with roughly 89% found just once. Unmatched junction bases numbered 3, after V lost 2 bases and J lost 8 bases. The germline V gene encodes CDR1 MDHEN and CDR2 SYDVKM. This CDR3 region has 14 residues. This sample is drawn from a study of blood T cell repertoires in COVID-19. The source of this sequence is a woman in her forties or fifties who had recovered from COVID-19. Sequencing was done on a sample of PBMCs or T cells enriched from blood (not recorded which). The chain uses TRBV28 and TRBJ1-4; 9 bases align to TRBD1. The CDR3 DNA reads TGTGCCAGCAGTTTAAGACAGGGGGGGGAAAAACTGTTTTTT. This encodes CASSLRQGGEKLFF.